Included here is one T cell receptor beta chain sequence, with context. What it binds is unknown. TCRdb used MiXCR to reprocess the reads, holding one entry per CDR3 protein. The sample records hundreds of thousands of distinct CDR3 sequences, about 40% being singletons. This sample was taken from a study of T cell repertoires in cytomegalovirus infection. About the study: Both CMV infection and a matching HLA type were indicated by public TCR beta signatures.

Findings and limits, study-wide: Totalled public TCR beta family frequency picked out people who carried CMV plus the relevant HLA. Predominance within the ex vivo response was attributable to HLA-C-restricted CMV-specific TCR beta clonotypes.

The V end lost 6 bases, the J end lost 1 base, and 12 bases lay between the germline ends. Germline values: CDR1 LNHDA, CDR2 SQIVND (reference sequence). The CDR3 sequence is 15 residues long. The TCR originated in a human donor in good health (CMV status not recorded). Some clones in this sample may be carry-over from other donors' samples. The rearrangement uses TRBV19 and TRBJ2-2; possibly TRBD1 for D (6 bases). The sequenced sample consisted of PBMCs. CDR3 bases: TGTGCCAGTAGCCTGGGGGCCAGGAACACCGGGGAGCTGTTTTTT. It specifies CASSLGARNTGELFF.